The 10 T cell receptor beta chains below all came from one sample that was sequenced in a study of shared clonotypes between healthy human individuals. Only CD45RO-negative cells positively selected for CCR7 counted as naive CD8 cells, so terminally differentiated effector memory CD45RA+ cells were excluded. Here immunoSEQ multiplex PCR was the method, and the copy in TCRdb shows in-frame clones only, minus some. The table has millions of clones, under 95% seen once; the top ten hold around 1.7%. The sequenced material came from naive CD8+ T cells from PBMCs. These receptors all come from a man aged 18-30 years in good health. Some clones in this sample may be carry-over from other donors' samples.

Regarding this clone: Other DNA sequences in this specimen translate into the identical CDR3. The V and J genes are TRBV11-2 and TRBJ2-1; D gene ambiguous. Trimming removed 2 bases from V and 5 bases from J, with 7 bases in between. The V gene's germline CDR1 is SGHAT and CDR2 FQNNGV. The CDR3 is 13 residues long. The CDR3 here is CASSLPPNNEQFF. The CDR3 DNA reads TGTGCCAGCAGCTTACCCCCTAACAATGAGCAGTTCTTC.

The chain has TRBV6-1 and TRBJ1-4; D not resolved. Germline V CDR1 and CDR2: MNHNS, SASEGT. CDR3 length: 11 residues. V was pared by 6 bases and J by 5 bases, with 4 bases between. CDR3 coding DNA: TGTGCCAGCAGCATAAATGAAAAACTGTTTTTT. Protein: CASSINEKLFF.

The gene calls are TRBV27 and TRBJ2-7, with 10 positions matching TRBD1. CDR3 length: 14 residues. With 3 bases clipped from V and 5 bases from J, the junction kept 4 bases outside the gene matches. CDR1 is MNHEY, CDR2 SMNVEV, per germline (reference sequence). This CDR3 is CASSFRQGANEQYF. DNA for the CDR3: TGTGCCAGCAGTTTCCGACAGGGGGCGAACGAGCAGTACTTC.

The chain links TRBV28 to TRBJ1-4; D is unclear. CDR1 and CDR2 from the germline V gene are MDHEN and SYDVKM. The V and J ends lost 3 bases and 5 bases respectively, with 13 bases between them. This CDR3 is 15 amino acids long. In nucleotides, the CDR3 is TGTGCCAGCAGTTTGGCTTTTTCGAGAAATGAAAAACTGTTTTTT. Its protein is CASSLAFSRNEKLFF. Together with reference TRBV28 and TRBJ1-4, the CDR3 gives the full variable domain: DVKVTQSSRYLVKRTGEKVFLECVQDMDHENMFWYRQDPGLGLRLIYFSYDVKMKEKGDIPEGYSVSREKKERFSLILESASTNQTSMYLCASSLAFSRNEKLFFGSGTQLSVL.

The chain has TRBV18 and TRBJ2-5, with D perhaps TRBD1 (5 bases). This CDR3 comprises 14 residues. Germline loops: CDR1 KGHSH, CDR2 LQKENI. Trimming took 0 bases from V and 1 from J, leaving 6 bases between them. DNA of the CDR3: TGTGCCAGCTCACCACCCAGGGCCCAAGAGACCCAGTACTTC. Translating it yields CASSPPRAQETQYF.

The chain employs TRBV14 and TRBJ1-1, with D perhaps TRBD1 (5 bases). Deletions cut 4 bases from V and 6 bases from J, with 12 bases between. The CDR3 runs 13 residues. CDR1 is SGHDN, CDR2 FVKESK, per germline. The CDR3 DNA reads as TGTGCCAGCAGCCGTCGGGGCGAACCTGAAGCTTTCTTT. This sequence encodes CASSRRGEPEAFF.

This sequence joins TRBV27 and TRBJ2-7, with TRBD1 as a possible D gene (6 bases). CDR3 length: 14 residues. CDR1 MNHEY and CDR2 SMNVEV come from the germline V gene (reference sequence). V gave up 4 bases and J gave up 5 bases, with 15 bases separating them. CDR3 DNA sequence: TGTGCCAGCAGTTCACTTATAAAGGGGGACGAGCAGTACTTC. As protein: CASSSLIKGDEQYF.

The chain couples TRBV7-6 to TRBJ2-1, with 12 bases fitting TRBD2. The CDR3 consists of 19 residues. V shed 1 base and J 7 bases; nucleotides not matched to a gene: 14. Per germline, CDR1 SGHVS and CDR2 FNYEAQ. The CDR3 DNA reads as TGTGCCAGCAGCTTAGGGATTGATAAACTAGCGGGAGGTGTTAATGAGCAGTTCTTC. Translating gives CASSLGIDKLAGGVNEQFF. The full variable domain, its missing parts supplied by reference TRBV7-6 and TRBJ2-1, is GAGVSQSPRYKVTKRGQDVALRCDPISGHVSLYWYRQALGQGPEFLTYFNYEAQQDKSGLPNDRFSAERPEGSISTLTIQRTEQRDSAMYRCASSLGIDKLAGGVNEQFFGPGTRLTVL.

The rearrangement uses TRBV30 and TRBJ1-5, with D uncertain. The CDR3 has 14 residues. Trimming shortened V by 0 bases and J by 1 base, and 7 bases separated the two germline ends. In germline, CDR1 is GTSNPN, CDR2 SVGIG (reference sequence). The DNA of the CDR3 is TGTGCCTGGAGTGTTCTTGGAAGCAATCAGCCCCAGCATTTT. Its protein is CAWSVLGSNQPQHF.

The count of this clone is one. V gene TRBV5-1 combines with J gene TRBJ2-1; 7 nucleotides match TRBD2. The CDR3 has 17 amino acids. Per germline, CDR1 SGHRS and CDR2 YFSETQ. V lost 2 bases and J lost 3; bases outside the gene matches: 11. The CDR3 DNA sequence: TGCGCCAGCAGCTTAGCGGTTTATAGCGGGCTCTACAATGAGCAGTTCTTC. Its translation: CASSLAVYSGLYNEQFF.